This T cell receptor beta chain is drawn from a study of CD8+ T cells in alopecia areata. Per germline, CDR1 SGHRS and CDR2 YFSETQ. CDR3 length: 13 residues. V lost 7 bases, J lost 2 bases, and 13 bases lay in between. Extraction of RNA preceded its reverse transcription into cDNA, which served as the sequencing template. Repertoires were generated with immunoSEQ multiplex PCR, while TCRdb's copy carries only in-frame clones and drops some. The sample lists around 120,000 clones; about 50% were seen once. The rearrangement joins TRBV5-1 to TRBJ2-7, with D tentatively TRBD2 (5 bases). What was sequenced was NKG2D-low CD8+ T cells sorted from blood. The receptor's source is a human donor with alopecia areata. CDR3 residues: CASALERAYEQYF. The CDR3 bases are TGCGCCAGCGCGCTAGAGAGGGCCTACGAGCAGTACTTC.